The 25 T cell receptor beta chains given below trace back to one sample, sequenced in a study of breast tumors, draining lymph nodes, adjacent tissues. Samples came from axillary lymph nodes draining the breast cancer. Each CDR3 protein is one row after TCRdb ran MiXCR on the multiplex PCR reads. Here the sample spans 150,000 to 200,000 distinct CDR3 sequences, about 33% being singletons. Sequencing input: axillary lymph node tissue. Receptors were obtained from a female donor with breast cancer. Some clones in this sample may be carry-over from other donors' samples.

For this clonotype: This clone may be a read error of a much larger clone one base away. This chain links TRBV7-9 with TRBJ2-1, with unresolved D. CDR3 length: 12 amino acids. V lost 6 bases, J lost 9 bases, and 12 bases lay in between. Germline V gene data show CDR1 as SEHNR and CDR2 as FQNEAQ (reference sequence). The DNA of the CDR3 is TGTGCCAGCAGAGCACCTAACAGTGAGCAGTTCTTC. Translated, it gives CASRAPNSEQFF.

As for this clonotype: A much larger clonotype is one base distant, so this may be a read error. The chain carries TRBV6-6 and TRBJ1-5; 8 bases map to TRBD1. V shed 5 bases, J shed 3 bases, and the junction held 12 bases outside the gene matches. CDR1 is MNHNY, CDR2 SVGAGI, per germline (reference sequence). The CDR3 has 17 residues. CDR3 nucleotides: TGTGCCAGCAGTGACAGGGGACAGTGGGATAACAATCAGCCCCAGCATTTT. Amino acid sequence: CASSDRGQWDNNQPQHF.

This clonotype was found many times. The J gene is TRBJ2-2, the V gene TRBV9; D is possibly TRBD2 (5 bases). Germline V gene sequence: CDR1 SGDLS, CDR2 YYNGEE. Trimming stripped 0 bases from V and 2 bases from J, with 11 bases between. The CDR3 covers 16 residues. CDR3 region: CASSVATSGNTGELFF. The CDR3 DNA follows: TGTGCCAGCAGCGTAGCTACAAGCGGAAACACCGGGGAGCTGTTTTTT.

About this clonotype: Possible read error: a much larger clone is one base away. The V gene is TRBV7-3, the J gene TRBJ2-5, with 16 bases fitting TRBD2. Germline V gene lookup returns CDR1 SGHTA and CDR2 FQGTGA. The CDR3 contains 18 residues. This CDR3 reads CASSFTGTSGGAQQTQYF. The CDR3 DNA sequence: TGTGCCAGCAGCTTCACCGGGACTAGCGGGGGGGCCCAACAGACCCAGTACTTC.

This clonotype was detected ten times or more. The chain joins TRBV7-9 to TRBJ2-1, with 10 bases matching TRBD1. The V gene end was trimmed by 3 bases and the J gene end by 6 bases; junction bases not matched to a gene: 8. Germline lookup yields CDR1 SEHNR and CDR2 FQNEAQ (reference sequence). The CDR3 consists of 16 residues. The CDR3 sequence is CASSLGRTGGFNEQFF. DNA for the CDR3: TGTGCCAGCAGCTTGGGCAGGACAGGGGGTTTCAATGAGCAGTTCTTC.

This clonotype has a count of ten or more. The chain joins TRBV6-1 to TRBJ2-2; no firm D call. This CDR3 contains 14 residues. Between the trimmed V and J ends, which lost 6 bases and 1 base, there was a span of 9 bases. Germline V gene data show CDR1 as MNHNS and CDR2 as SASEGT. Here the CDR3 DNA reads TGTGCCAGCAGGCGTCCGGGGAACACCGGGGAGCTGTTTTTT. Its protein is CASRRPGNTGELFF.

The table lists this clonotype with many counts. The genes are TRBV13 and TRBJ2-3; 7 bases agree with TRBD1. V lost 5 bases and J lost 3; bases outside the gene matches: 8. Germline V lookup: CDR1 PRHDT, CDR2 FYEKMQ (reference sequence). This CDR3 has 15 amino acids. Here the CDR3 DNA reads TGTGCCAGCAGCCCTTCCGGGACAGAAACAGATACGCAGTATTTT. It yields the protein CASSPSGTETDTQYF.

Points on this clonotype: The conserved closing phenylalanine or tryptophan is absent in this CDR3, likely reflecting a read error. The chain combines TRBV6-5 with TRBJ2-7; TRBD2 is a possible D gene (5 bases). The CDR3 covers 16 residues. The germline CDR1 and CDR2 sequences are MNHEY and SVGAGI. The DNA for the CDR3 is TGTGCCAGCAGTCACTCGAGAGGACGGAGGACCTACGAGCAGTACCTC. Its translation is CASSHSRGRRTYEQYL.

This sequence joins TRBV3-2 and TRBJ1-2. TRBV3-2 is described as a pseudogene. The CDR3 sequence is 16 residues long. The CDR3 here is CASSSSQREGSYGYAF. The CDR3 DNA reads TGTGCCAGCAGCAGCAGCCAAAGGGAGGGGAGCTATGGCTACGCCTTC.

The gene calls are TRBV6-2 or TRBV6-3 and TRBJ2-7, with D possibly called TRBD1 or TRBD2 (5 bases each). CDR3 length: 14 amino acids. From germline, CDR1 is MNHEY and CDR2 SVGEGT. Trimming shortened V by 5 bases and J by 3 bases, and 14 bases separated the two germline ends. The CDR3: CASSHGAGFYEQYF. The CDR3 nucleotides are TGTGCCAGCAGTCACGGGGCAGGGTTCTACGAGCAGTACTTC.

This clonotype was seen many times. The chain is built from TRBV18 and TRBJ2-7, with TRBD1 as a possible D gene (6 bases). Looked up from germline, CDR1 is KGHSH and CDR2 is LQKENI. The CDR3 has 14 amino acids. V gave up 3 bases and J gave up 1 base, with 10 bases separating them. This chain's CDR3 is CASSPQDSSYEQYF. CDR3 nucleotide sequence: TGTGCCAGCTCACCCCAGGACAGTTCCTACGAGCAGTACTTC.

As for this clonotype: A much larger clone differs by one base, so this may be a read error. The V gene is TRBV7-3, the J gene TRBJ2-1, with D perhaps matching TRBD2 (5 bases). The CDR3 extends over 15 amino acids. Per the germline V gene, CDR1 is SGHTA and CDR2 is FQGTGA. The CDR3 nucleotides are TGTGCCAGCAGCCCGTTAGCGCGCTCCTACAATGAGCAGCTCTTC. It is translated as CASSPLARSYNEQLF.

This clonotype was seen at least ten times. This chain links TRBV7-8 with TRBJ1-5; the match to TRBD1 covers 9 bases. CDR3 length equals 16 residues. J was trimmed by 4 bases and V by 1 base; bases with no gene match: 5. CDR1 is SGHVS and CDR2 is FQNEAQ in the germline V gene. CDR3 amino acids: CASSLELDRGNQPQHF. The CDR3 DNA reads TGTGCCAGCAGCTTAGAACTGGACAGGGGAAATCAGCCCCAGCATTTT.

This clonotype has at least ten counts. V gene TRBV7-9 combines with J gene TRBJ1-2; 8 bases are shared with TRBD1. CDR3 size: 14 residues. CDR1 is SEHNR and CDR2 is FQNEAQ in the germline V gene (reference sequence). Trimming took 4 bases from V and 8 from J; bases not matched to a gene: 9. The CDR3 spells CASSYGQGRWGYTF. DNA of the CDR3: TGTGCCAGCAGCTACGGACAGGGAAGATGGGGCTACACCTTC.

In its sample, this clonotype was seen many times. The chain employs TRBV18 and TRBJ1-5; D uncertain. This CDR3 has 15 residues. CDR1 is KGHSH, CDR2 LQKENI, per germline. Between the trimmed V and J ends, which lost 0 bases and 1 base, there was a span of 7 bases. CDR3: CASSPPGDSNQPQHF. CDR3 nucleotides: TGTGCCAGCTCACCACCGGGAGACAGCAATCAGCCCCAGCATTTT.

On this clonotype: One end of the junction fails to match germline, which may point to a read error. The genes are TRBV24-1 and TRBJ2-3, with 11 positions matching TRBD2. The CDR3 covers 18 residues. Germline lookup yields CDR1 KGHDR and CDR2 SFDVKD. CDR3 nucleotides: TGTGCCGCCAGTGATTCCAGGACTAGCGGGCCCAGCACAGATACGCAGTATTTT. Translating gives CAASDSRTSGPSTDTQYF.

The sample holds many counts of this clonotype. The chain is built from TRBV7-9 and TRBJ2-7, with D perhaps matching TRBD2 (6 bases). Trimming left V 6 bases short and J 0 bases short, with 21 bases between. The CDR3 runs to 17 residues. Germline CDR1 is SEHNR and CDR2 is FQNEAQ (reference sequence). The CDR3, as DNA: TGTGCCAGCAGTATAGGAGGGTCGCGAGCGAGCTCCTACGAGCAGTACTTC. It specifies CASSIGGSRASSYEQYF.

This chain uses TRBV6-5 with TRBJ2-6; a weak D match, TRBD1 (9 bases). Trimming removed 3 bases at V and 11 bases at J, with 17 bases between. CDR3 length equals 15 residues. The germline V gene encodes CDR1 MNHEY and CDR2 SVGAGI. This chain's CDR3 is CASSYSGTGYDVLTF. DNA of the CDR3: TGTGCCAGCAGTTATAGCGGGACAGGGTACGACGTCCTGACTTTC.

Only one count was recorded for this clonotype. A read error may explain this, as a much larger clone is one base away. V usage is TRBV19 and J usage is TRBJ1-4; D not resolved. Germline V CDR1 and CDR2: LNHDA, SQIVND (reference sequence). The length of the CDR3 is 13 residues. V dropped 4 bases and J dropped 8 bases, with 11 bases sitting between them. The CDR3 bases are TGTGCCAGTAGTACAGCCTTCCCGGAAAAACTGTTTTTT. Residues: CASSTAFPEKLFF.

This chain links TRBV12-3 or TRBV12-4 with TRBJ2-5; 7 bases are shared with TRBD2. The V and J ends lost 3 bases and 7 bases, in that order; junction bases with no gene match: 8. The CDR3 covers 14 residues. CDR3 amino acids: CASSLGGDWGTQYF. The DNA for the CDR3 is TGTGCCAGCAGTTTGGGGGGGGACTGGGGGACCCAGTACTTC.

This chain uses TRBV12-3 or TRBV12-4 with TRBJ1-4; TRBD1 is a possible D gene (5 bases). The CDR3 sequence is 13 residues long. V was shortened by 1 base and J by 10 bases, with 10 bases between the two germline ends. The CDR3 region is CASSLGTSGKLFF. The CDR3 DNA reads as TGTGCCAGCAGTTTAGGGACATCTGGAAAACTGTTTTTT.

The chain uses TRBV7-2 and TRBJ1-4; TRBD1 matches 8 bases. The CDR3 contains 11 residues. CDR1 and CDR2 from the germline V gene are SGHTA and FQGNSA. The CDR3 DNA reads TGTGCTGCGACAGGGGACGAAAAACTGTTTTTT. Its translation: CAATGDEKLFF.

Many counts were recorded for this clonotype. The chain carries TRBV20-1 and TRBJ2-2; 12 bases agree with TRBD2. Germline CDR1 DFQATT, CDR2 SNEGSKA (reference sequence). V shed 6 bases and J 4 bases; nucleotides not matched to a gene: 18. CDR3 length: 19 amino acids. The CDR3: CSAQVDSASGGVGTGELFF. The CDR3 region has the DNA TGCAGTGCGCAAGTGGATTCGGCTAGCGGGGGGGTGGGCACCGGGGAGCTGTTTTTT.

The rearrangement uses TRBV6-1 and TRBJ2-7; TRBD2 matches 16 bases. CDR3 length: 15 amino acids. The germline CDR1 and CDR2 sequences are MNHNS and SASEGT. V lost 9 bases to trimming and J lost 3 bases; unmatched junction nucleotides: 5. As DNA, the CDR3 is TGTGCCAGTTCGGGACTAGCGGGAGGGAACTACGAGCAGTACTTC. Translated, it gives CASSGLAGGNYEQYF.

In regard to this clonotype: Since the CDR3 does not end with the conserved phenylalanine or tryptophan, this likely comes from a read error. This rearrangement joins TRBV19 to TRBJ2-2; 9 nucleotides line up with TRBD2. There are 16 residues in the CDR3. Germline V gives CDR1 LNHDA, CDR2 SQIVND (reference sequence). The CDR3 is CASSIMAGGFAGGLFS. In DNA form, the CDR3 reads TGTGCCAGTAGCATCATGGCGGGAGGGTTTGCCGGGGGGCTGTTTTCT.